This T cell receptor beta chain was profiled in a study of vaccination and CD4 T cells after COVID-19. This clonotype was observed a handful of times. Its cognate antigen is unknown. Study observations and caveats: Relatively few convalescent patients and no early post-infection timepoints were analyzed.

With the Oncomine TCR Beta short-read assay, DNA from cultured CD4+ T cells was sequenced. In this case, cultured CD4+ T cells provided the extracted genomic DNA. TCRdb re-called the PCR reads through MiXCR, storing one row per CDR3 protein. The repertoire holds about 12,000 distinct CDR3 sequences, with approximately 60% as singletons. Noted treatment: roughly 10-day PBMC culture with coronavirus spike peptide pools or control peptides (ViraFEST assay). This TCR was sampled from a human donor who had recovered from COVID-19. The sample was CD4+ T cells from blood, cultured in vitro.

CDR3 sequence reads: CASSFTSLGTGRRDTQYF. The CDR3 nucleotides are TGTGCCAGCAGCTTTACGTCCCTCGGGACAGGGAGAAGGGATACGCAGTATTTT. The chain recombines TRBV7-9 with TRBJ2-3, with TRBD1 matching over 9 bases. Germline CDR1 is SEHNR and CDR2 is FQNEAQ (reference sequence). The V gene end was trimmed by 3 bases and the J gene end by 6 bases; junction bases not matched to a gene: 16. The CDR3 contains 18 residues.